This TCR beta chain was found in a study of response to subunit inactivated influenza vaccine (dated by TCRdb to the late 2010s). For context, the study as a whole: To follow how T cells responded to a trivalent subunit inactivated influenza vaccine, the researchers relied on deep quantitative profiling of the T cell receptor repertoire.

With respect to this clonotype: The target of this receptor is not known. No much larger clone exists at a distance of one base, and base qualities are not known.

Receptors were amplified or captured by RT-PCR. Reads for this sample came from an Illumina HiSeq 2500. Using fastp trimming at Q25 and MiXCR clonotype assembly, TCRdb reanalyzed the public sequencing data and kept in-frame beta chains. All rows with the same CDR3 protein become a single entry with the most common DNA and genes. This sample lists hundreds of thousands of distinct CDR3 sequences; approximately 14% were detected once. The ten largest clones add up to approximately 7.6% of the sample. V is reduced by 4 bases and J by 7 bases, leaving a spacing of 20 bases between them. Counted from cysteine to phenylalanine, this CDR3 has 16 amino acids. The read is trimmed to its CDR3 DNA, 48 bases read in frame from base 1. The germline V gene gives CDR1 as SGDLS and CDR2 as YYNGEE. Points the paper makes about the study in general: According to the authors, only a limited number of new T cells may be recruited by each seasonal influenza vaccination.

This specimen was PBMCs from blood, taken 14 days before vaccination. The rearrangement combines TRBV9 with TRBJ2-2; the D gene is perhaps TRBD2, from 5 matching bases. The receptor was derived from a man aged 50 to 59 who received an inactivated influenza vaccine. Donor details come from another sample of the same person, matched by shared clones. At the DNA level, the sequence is TGTGCCAGCAGCCCACGGGGAAGGGTTAACGTCGGGGAGCTGTTTTTT. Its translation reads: CASSPRGRVNVGELFF. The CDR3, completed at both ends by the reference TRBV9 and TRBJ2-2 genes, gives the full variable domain DSGVTQTPKHLITATGQRVTLRCSPRSGDLSVYWYQQSLDQGLQFLIQYYNGEERAKGNILERFSAQQFPDLHSELNLSSLELGDSALYFCASSPRGRVNVGELFFGEGSRLTVL.